The T cell receptor beta chain under discussion was sequenced for a study of OX40 agonist ivuxolimab in advanced cancers. About the research overall: Patients undergoing dose escalation presented with hepatocellular carcinoma, melanoma, renal cell or head and neck cancer.

Turning to this clone: Its antigen is undetermined. Because the CDR3's place on the DNA is in doubt, the DNA is left out and the CDR3 is given as listed by TCRdb.

Produced via immunoSEQ multiplex PCR; TCRdb's table is partial and in-frame only. The sample carries about 70,000 clones, 80% to 95% recorded once. General observations from the study: With doses of 0.1 to 3.0 mg/kg, CD4+ and CD8+ blood T cells had undergone clonal expansion by week 6.

Material: CD4+ or CD8+ T cells sorted from blood, obtained in a trial of the OX40 agonist ivuxolimab. This TCR was recovered from an adult with an advanced solid tumor such as melanoma, head and neck, liver or kidney cancer.

This CDR3 reads CASSWGQGTFF. The genes are TRBV19 and TRBJ1-1; no DNA check was done on the table's D call, TRBD1. The germline V gene has CDR1 LNHDA and CDR2 SQIVND (reference sequence). The CDR3 is made up of 11 amino acids, end residues included.